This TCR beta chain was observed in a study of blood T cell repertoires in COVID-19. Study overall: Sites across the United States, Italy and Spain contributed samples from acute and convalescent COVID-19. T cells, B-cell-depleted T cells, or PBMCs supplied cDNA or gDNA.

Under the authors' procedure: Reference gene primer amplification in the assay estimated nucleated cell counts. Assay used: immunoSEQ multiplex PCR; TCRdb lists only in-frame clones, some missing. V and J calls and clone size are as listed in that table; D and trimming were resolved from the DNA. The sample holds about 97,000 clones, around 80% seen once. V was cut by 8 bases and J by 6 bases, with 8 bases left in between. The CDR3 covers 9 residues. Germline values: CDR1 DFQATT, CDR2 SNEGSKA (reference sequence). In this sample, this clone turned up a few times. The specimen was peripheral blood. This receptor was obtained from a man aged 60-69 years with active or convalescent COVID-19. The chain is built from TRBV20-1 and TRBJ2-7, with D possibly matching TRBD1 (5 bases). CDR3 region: CSTGVEQYF. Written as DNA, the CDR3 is TGCAGTACAGGAGTCGAGCAGTACTTC.